The 21 T cell receptor beta chains below were found in one sample sequenced in a study of blood T cells in healthy people across ages. The use of a sample-barcoded 5' primer and a J-beta primer mix characterized a second PCR of roughly 7 to 12 cycles. One entry per CDR3 protein results from TCRdb running MiXCR on the 5' RACE reads. The repertoire consists of about 1 million distinct CDR3 sequences, with more than 40% occurring once and the leading ten covering under 20%. What was sequenced was blood. The receptors stem from a woman in her sixties or seventies in good health.

This clonotype has more than one count but fewer than ten. The chain has TRBV5-1 and TRBJ2-1; 7 positions match TRBD2. CDR3 length: 15 residues. The germline V gene has CDR1 SGHRS and CDR2 YFSETQ. After removal of 0 bases from V and 9 bases from J, the junction contained 9 bases not matched to a gene. The CDR3, as DNA: TGCGCCAGCAGCTTGGGTAGGACTAGGCCGGGTGAGCAGTTCTTC. Translation gives CASSLGRTRPGEQFF.

This chain connects TRBV5-1 to TRBJ2-7; 7 nucleotides agree with TRBD1. This CDR3 contains 11 residues. V lost 5 bases and J lost 7; bases outside the gene matches: 3. Germline V gene lookup returns CDR1 SGHRS and CDR2 YFSETQ. CDR3 nucleotide sequence: TGCGCCAGCAGGACACAGGGGGAGCAGTACTTC. Translating it yields CASRTQGEQYF.

The chain has TRBV6-5 and TRBJ1-4; D is uncertain. Trimming cost V 4 bases and J 7 bases, with 16 bases left between them. Germline V lookup: CDR1 MNHEY, CDR2 SVGAGI. The CDR3 sequence is 15 residues long. The CDR3 DNA follows: TGTGCCAGCAGTTGCCTTGAGGAATTGAGTGAAAAACTGTTTTTT. Translation: CASSCLEELSEKLFF.

The chain couples TRBV5-1 to TRBJ2-6; 14 positions match TRBD2. Germline assignment: CDR1 SGHRS and CDR2 YFSETQ. This CDR3 spans 20 amino acids. V shed 3 bases, J shed 1 base, and the junction held 9 bases outside the gene matches. The DNA of the CDR3 is TGCGCCAGCAGCTCACCTTCACGACTAGCGGGAGGGTCTGGGGCCAACGTCCTGACTTTC. It yields the protein CASSSPSRLAGGSGANVLTF.

J is TRBJ2-7 and V is TRBV20-1; 11 nucleotides align to TRBD1. The CDR3 contains 14 residues. Germline loops: CDR1 DFQATT, CDR2 SNEGSKA (reference sequence). The junction had 9 bases not matched to a gene; V was cut back by 6 bases and J by 5 bases. Here the CDR3 reads CSARRADRGHEQYF. The DNA for the CDR3 is TGCAGTGCCAGGCGAGCGGACAGGGGGCACGAGCAGTACTTC.

The J gene is TRBJ2-1, the V gene TRBV5-6; D might be TRBD1 (6 bases). V was clipped by 2 bases and J by 7 bases, with 13 bases between them. The CDR3 covers 14 residues. The germline V gene has CDR1 SGHDT and CDR2 YYEEEE. The CDR3 DNA is TGTGCCAGCAGCTTACAGGGTAGAGTAAATGAGCAGTTCTTC. Its translation is CASSLQGRVNEQFF.

This clonotype was observed at least ten times. The rearrangement joins TRBV29-1 to TRBJ2-5, with D possibly being TRBD2 (6 bases). This CDR3 comprises 16 residues. Germline V CDR1 and CDR2: SQVTM, ANQGSEA. Trimming left V 3 bases short and J 1 base short, with 18 bases between. CDR3 residues: CSVEGAAGQPQETQYF. DNA of the CDR3: TGCAGCGTTGAGGGCGCTGCGGGGCAGCCCCAAGAGACCCAGTACTTC.

The chain employs TRBV7-8 and TRBJ1-6, with TRBD1 matching 7 bases. The CDR3 runs to 16 residues. V lost 5 bases, J lost 10 bases, and 14 bases stayed unmatched. Germline V gene lookup returns CDR1 SGHVS and CDR2 FQNEAQ. CDR3 protein: CASSPAGQSKSSPLHF. CDR3 bases: TGTGCCAGCAGCCCCGCGGGACAGTCAAAATCCTCACCCCTCCACTTT.

The CDR3 nucleotides read TGTGCCATCGGTTCGGCGGGGAGGTCCTACAATGAGCAGTTCTTC. Its translation is CAIGSAGRSYNEQFF. The chain recombines TRBV10-3 with TRBJ2-1; maybe TRBD2 (6 bases). The CDR3 runs to 15 residues. In germline, CDR1 is ENHRY, CDR2 SYGVKD. V was cut by 8 bases and J by 1 base, with 15 bases left in between.

This clonotype was seen a handful of times. This chain links TRBV20-1 with TRBJ2-5; 8 nucleotides agree with TRBD2. CDR3 length: 15 amino acids. The trim removed 5 bases at V and 4 bases at J, leaving 12 bases unmatched. Per germline, CDR1 DFQATT and CDR2 SNEGSKA (reference sequence). The CDR3 region has the DNA TGCAGTGCTCCCTACCCTAGCGGGCAGGGAGAGACCCAGTACTTC. Translated, it gives CSAPYPSGQGETQYF.

V and J are TRBV18 and TRBJ2-4; D uncertain. V dropped 0 bases and J dropped 8 bases, with 14 bases sitting between them. The CDR3 sequence is 15 residues long. Germline V CDR1 and CDR2: KGHSH, LQKENI. The CDR3 DNA sequence: TGTGCCAGCTCACCACCCGAGCAATTTGGGTACATTCAGTACTTC. Encoded protein: CASSPPEQFGYIQYF. Complete variable domain (other parts from reference TRBV18 and TRBJ2-4): NAGVMQNPRHLVRRRGQEARLRCSPMKGHSHVYWYRQLPEEGLKFMVYLQKENIIDESGMPKERFSAEFPKEGPSILRIQQVVRGDSAAYFCASSPPEQFGYIQYFGAGTRLSVL.

This clonotype was picked up many times. The chain carries TRBV29-1 and TRBJ2-1, with 9 bases identical to TRBD2. Germline CDR1 and CDR2: SQVTM and ANQGSEA. Trimming at V came to 4 bases and at J to 9 bases, leaving 13 bases not matched to a gene. The CDR3 totals 15 residues. CDR3 in DNA: TGCAGCGTTGTTGTAGCTAGCGGGGAGTTTGGTGAGCAGTTCTTC. Translated, it gives CSVVVASGEFGEQFF.

J is TRBJ2-1 and V is TRBV27, with TRBD1 identical over 7 bases. Trimming at V came to 3 bases and at J to 3 bases, leaving 2 bases not matched to a gene. CDR3 size: 14 residues. Germline loops: CDR1 MNHEY, CDR2 SMNVEV (reference sequence). CDR3 sequence: CASSFRDSYNEQFF. For the CDR3, the DNA is TGTGCCAGCAGTTTTCGGGACAGCTACAATGAGCAGTTCTTC.

The chain carries TRBV7-2 and TRBJ2-7; D not certain. CDR1 and CDR2 from the germline V gene are SGHTA and FQGNSA. This CDR3 region has 13 residues. Trimming took off 5 bases at V and 3 bases at J, with 11 bases between the two ends. The CDR3 DNA follows: TGTGCCAGCAGCGCAAGGAGTGTCTACGAGCAGTACTTC. Encoded protein: CASSARSVYEQYF.

A remark on this clonotype: A clone one base away is much larger, so this may be a read error. J is TRBJ2-6 and V is TRBV20-1; D perhaps matches TRBD1 (5 bases). This CDR3 is built from 14 residues. CDR1 is DFQATT and CDR2 is SNEGSKA in the germline V gene (reference sequence). CDR3 in DNA: TGCAGTGCTAGGGGGATCTCTGGGGCCAACGTCCCGACTTTC. It specifies CSARGISGANVPTF.

This clonotype has just a few counts. The rearrangement links TRBV21-1 to TRBJ2-5; the listed D gene, TRBD1, was not tested against the DNA. TRBV21-1 is a pseudogene. This CDR3 comprises 15 residues. Here the CDR3 DNA reads TGTGCCAGCCAAAAAATCCAGGGGGCGCGAGAGACCCAGTACTTC. This encodes CASQKIQGARETQYF.

This clonotype was seen more than once but under ten times. The chain employs TRBV6-5 and TRBJ1-4; D perhaps matches TRBD1 (5 bases). This CDR3 region has 15 residues. The germline gives CDR1 MNHEY, CDR2 SVGAGI. Deletions cut 2 bases from V and 9 bases from J, with 16 bases between. This CDR3 reads CASSYDGGPGKKLFF. The CDR3 DNA reads as TGTGCCAGCAGTTACGATGGGGGTCCGGGGAAAAAACTGTTTTTT.

This clonotype came up a few times. J is TRBJ2-5 and V is TRBV29-1; D unresolved. V was cut by 4 bases and J by 5 bases, with 11 bases left in between. In germline, CDR1 is SQVTM, CDR2 ANQGSEA. The CDR3 has 12 amino acids. DNA for the CDR3: TGCAGCGTTGGTAAGGCGATTGAGACCCAGTACTTC. Translated: CSVGKAIETQYF.

This clonotype turned up a few times. The chain uses TRBV20-1 and TRBJ2-1, with 11 nucleotides matching TRBD2. After removal of 4 bases from V and 8 bases from J, the junction contained 7 bases not matched to a gene. Germline CDR1 reads DFQATT; CDR2 reads SNEGSKA (reference sequence). The CDR3 is made up of 14 amino acids. In nucleotides, the CDR3 is TGCAGTGCTACCGGGACTAGCGGTAAAGATGAGCAGTTCTTC. Residues: CSATGTSGKDEQFF.

This sequence joins TRBV4-2 and TRBJ1-5; a possible D gene is TRBD1 (6 bases). CDR3 size: 18 residues. Trimming took 4 bases from V and 0 from J, leaving 19 bases between them. Germline assignment: CDR1 LGHNA and CDR2 YNFKEQ. This CDR3 is CASSPRKGTQYSNQPQHF. CDR3 nucleotide sequence: TGTGCCAGCAGCCCTAGAAAAGGGACACAATATAGCAATCAGCCCCAGCATTTT.

This clonotype was found a few times. The CDR3 DNA sequence: TGCAGCGCCACCGGGACTAGCGGGAGGGCCCCCTACGAGCAGTACTTC. Amino acid sequence: CSATGTSGRAPYEQYF. This chain joins TRBV20-1 and TRBJ2-7; 16 bases agree with TRBD2. Germline V gene lookup returns CDR1 DFQATT and CDR2 SNEGSKA (reference sequence). The CDR3 runs to 16 residues.